Below are 22 T cell receptor beta chains sequenced from a single sample in a study of T cells in localized non-small cell lung cancer. The data were produced by immunoSEQ multiplex PCR, yet TCRdb's version contains in-frame clones alone and is incomplete. In the table there are roughly 50,000 clones, approximately 93% of which are singletons. The sample in question was peripheral blood, obtained before any cancer treatment. The receptor source for this set is a man aged 40 to 70 with stage I lung adenocarcinoma.

V usage is TRBV7-4 and J usage is TRBJ1-3; 7 nucleotides agree with TRBD1. J was trimmed by 0 bases and V by 4 bases; bases with no gene match: 0. The CDR3 totals 14 residues. Per the germline V gene, CDR1 is SGHVT and CDR2 is SQSDAQ. CDR3 residues: CASSYRGSGNTIYF. The CDR3 DNA follows: TGTGCCAGCAGCTACAGGGGCTCTGGAAACACCATATATTTT.

This chain connects TRBV19 to TRBJ1-1; possible D gene TRBD1, 6 bases. Per the germline V gene, CDR1 is LNHDA and CDR2 is SQIVND (reference sequence). CDR3 length: 15 residues. With 7 bases removed from V and 0 bases from J, the gap between germline ends came to 15 bases. The CDR3 sequence: CASTTGAGMNTEAFF. CDR3 sequence (DNA): TGTGCCAGTACAACGGGGGCGGGTATGAACACTGAAGCTTTCTTT.

The chain is built from TRBV28 and TRBJ2-5; 7 bases fit TRBD1. J was trimmed by 5 bases and V by 5 bases; bases with no gene match: 2. The CDR3 consists of 12 residues. Germline V CDR1 and CDR2: MDHEN, SYDVKM. The CDR3 DNA sequence: TGTGCCAGCAGTACAGGGGTGGAGACCCAGTACTTC. It codes for CASSTGVETQYF.

The V call is TRBV11-3, the J call TRBJ1-2; D may be TRBD1 (5 bases). The germline gives CDR1 SGHNT, CDR2 YENEEA. The CDR3 is 15 residues long. Trimming shortened V by 1 base and J by 6 bases, and 15 bases separated the two germline ends. DNA for the CDR3: TGTGCCAGCAGCTTAGGATGGCAGGGAGAGGATGGCTACACCTTC. The encoded protein is CASSLGWQGEDGYTF.

This chain joins TRBV6-1 and TRBJ2-5, with TRBD1 identical over 8 bases. The germline V gene encodes CDR1 MNHNS and CDR2 SASEGT. There are 14 residues in the CDR3. J gave up 11 bases and V 3 bases, and 11 bases lay outside the gene matches. The CDR3 DNA is TGTGCCAGCAGTGAGTCCAGGGGGCAAGGGGAGCAGTACTTC. Translated: CASSESRGQGEQYF.

This rearrangement joins TRBV6-6 to TRBJ1-6; the D is unclear. Germline V gene data show CDR1 as MNHNY and CDR2 as SVGAGI (reference sequence). This CDR3 contains 13 residues. V lost 6 bases to trimming and J lost 10 bases, with 13 bases between them. CDR3 in amino acids: CASSPDKYSPLHF. The CDR3, as DNA: TGTGCCAGCAGCCCGGATAAATACTCACCCCTCCACTTT.

This chain joins TRBV27 and TRBJ2-1; 7 bases fit TRBD2. Germline CDR1 reads MNHEY; CDR2 reads SMNVEV (reference sequence). J gave up 4 bases and V 4 bases, and 7 bases lay outside the gene matches. This CDR3 has 15 residues. CDR3 sequence (DNA): TGTGCCAGCAGTTGGGGGGGAGGATTATACAATGAGCAGTTCTTC. Translation: CASSWGGGLYNEQFF.

This clone was detected only a few times. This rearrangement joins TRBV5-4 to TRBJ1-1; D ambiguous. Germline CDR1 and CDR2: SGHNT and YYREEE (reference sequence). This CDR3 is built from 13 residues. V was pared by 3 bases and J by 4 bases, with 10 bases between. Written as DNA, the CDR3 is TGTGCCAGCAGCTCTATAGAAGGCACTGAAGCTTTCTTT. Its protein product is CASSSIEGTEAFF.

The gene calls are TRBV28 and TRBJ2-3, with 7 positions matching TRBD1. CDR1 and CDR2 from the germline V gene are MDHEN and SYDVKM. V was clipped by 6 bases and J by 0 bases; unmatched bases: 6. This CDR3 region has 15 residues. The CDR3 DNA sequence: TGTGCCAGCAGAAGAGACAGGGCCAGCACAGATACGCAGTATTTT. Encoded protein: CASRRDRASTDTQYF.

The CDR3, as DNA: TGTGCCAGCAGCTTATCGGCAGGGCCGAACACCGGGGAGCTGTTTTTT. Protein sequence: CASSLSAGPNTGELFF. This chain links TRBV7-3 with TRBJ2-2, with a possible D match to TRBD1 (5 bases). The CDR3 has 16 amino acids. The germline gives CDR1 SGHTA, CDR2 FQGTGA. Trimming took 2 bases from V and 0 from J, leaving 10 bases between them.

This chain connects TRBV9 to TRBJ2-1, with D tentatively TRBD2 (5 bases). Per germline, CDR1 SGDLS and CDR2 YYNGEE. V was pared by 3 bases and J by 2 bases, with 9 bases between. This CDR3 comprises 14 residues. The CDR3 region has the DNA TGTGCCAGCAGCGGTCCTAGCCCCTACAATGAGCAGTTCTTC. It codes for CASSGPSPYNEQFF.

The rearrangement joins TRBV4-3 to TRBJ2-3; TRBD1 agrees at 8 bases. CDR1 is LGHNA, CDR2 YSLEER, per germline. V dropped 0 bases and J dropped 2; count of bases not matched to a gene: 10. This CDR3 contains 18 residues. DNA for the CDR3: TGCGCCAGCAGCCAAGATCCCGCCTCGACAGGGGCCACAGATACGCAGTATTTT. It specifies CASSQDPASTGATDTQYF.

Only a few counts were recorded for this clone. This sequence joins TRBV30 and TRBJ1-4, with D perhaps matching TRBD1 (6 bases). Germline lookup yields CDR1 GTSNPN and CDR2 SVGIG (reference sequence). With 1 base removed from V and 9 bases from J, the gap between germline ends came to 9 bases. CDR3 length: 12 amino acids. The CDR3 DNA is TGTGCCTGGAGTGAGCAGGGGAAAAAACTGTTTTTT. Amino acid sequence: CAWSEQGKKLFF. Together with reference TRBV30 and TRBJ1-4, the CDR3 gives the full variable domain: SQTIHQWPATLVQPVGSPLSLECTVEGTSNPNLYWYRQAAGRGLQLLFYSVGIGQISSEVPQNLSASRPQDRQFILSSKKLLLSDSGFYLCAWSEQGKKLFFGSGTQLSVL.

The chain recombines TRBV19 with TRBJ2-5; tentative D call: TRBD1 (5 bases). CDR1 and CDR2 (germline): LNHDA, SQIVND (reference sequence). CDR3 length: 12 residues. V lost 5 bases and J 9 bases, leaving 13 bases between the germline ends. CDR3 DNA: TGTGCCAGTAGTTCACAAACAGGAGCCCAGTACTTC. This translates into CASSSQTGAQYF.

This clone was detected a few times. The chain is built from TRBV7-2 and TRBJ1-3; 9 positions agree with TRBD1. Unmatched junction bases numbered 6, after V lost 6 bases and J lost 0 bases. CDR1 is SGHTA, CDR2 FQGNSA, per germline. The CDR3 covers 16 residues. The CDR3 DNA follows: TGTGCCAGCAGGCGGGACAGGGAGCCCTCTGGAAACACCATATATTTT. Translating it yields CASRRDREPSGNTIYF.

J is TRBJ2-1 and V is TRBV15, with D maybe TRBD2 (6 bases). The germline V gene encodes CDR1 LNHNV and CDR2 YYDKDF (reference sequence). The ends were cut back, 4 bases at V and 6 bases at J, with 19 bases in the middle. The CDR3 totals 16 residues. The CDR3 protein is CATSTGSPGDVNEQFF. CDR3 sequence (DNA): TGTGCCACCAGCACAGGCTCGCCGGGAGATGTCAATGAGCAGTTCTTC.

The genes are TRBV19 and TRBJ2-1; TRBD2 is a possible D gene (6 bases). The germline V and J ends were trimmed by 6 bases and 3 bases, with 18 bases remaining between them. From germline, CDR1 is LNHDA and CDR2 SQIVND (reference sequence). The CDR3 is 16 amino acids. The CDR3 here is CASSLARGLGYNEQFF. CDR3 nucleotides: TGTGCCAGTAGCCTCGCCCGGGGACTGGGCTACAATGAGCAGTTCTTC.

This clone was seen a few times. This chain links TRBV2 with TRBJ1-2, with TRBD1 identical over 11 bases. J lost 8 bases, V lost 5 bases, and 7 bases had no gene match. Germline CDR1 SNHLY, CDR2 FYNNEI. This CDR3 spans 14 amino acids. CDR3 residues: CASSFGQGARGYTF. The CDR3 region has the DNA TGTGCCAGCAGTTTTGGACAGGGGGCACGGGGCTACACCTTC.

V gene TRBV6-5 combines with J gene TRBJ2-5; TRBD1 matches 9 bases. The CDR3 is made up of 14 amino acids. Germline V gene data show CDR1 as MNHEY and CDR2 as SVGAGI. The trim removed 5 bases at V and 2 bases at J, leaving 3 bases unmatched. CDR3 sequence: CASSIGQGQETQYF. DNA for the CDR3: TGTGCCAGCAGTATTGGACAGGGGCAAGAGACCCAGTACTTC.

The chain couples TRBV15 to TRBJ2-5, with 9 bases fitting TRBD2. J lost 5 bases, V lost 0 bases, and 4 bases had no gene match. This CDR3 comprises 15 residues. CDR1 and CDR2 from the germline V gene are LNHNV and YYDKDF (reference sequence). The CDR3, as DNA: TGTGCCACCAGCAGAGATCTGGCGGGAGGGGAGACCCAGTACTTC. This translates into CATSRDLAGGETQYF.

The V gene is TRBV5-1, the J gene TRBJ2-7; the match to TRBD2 covers 8 bases. This CDR3 comprises 16 residues. Germline V gene lookup returns CDR1 SGHRS and CDR2 YFSETQ. The ends lost 4 bases at V and 3 bases at J; junction bases unmatched: 12. CDR3 nucleotides: TGCGCCAGCAGCCCCACCGTCCGGAGCGGGAGCTACGAGCAGTACTTC. Amino acids: CASSPTVRSGSYEQYF.

This chain links TRBV29-1 with TRBJ1-1, with no clear D. V was trimmed by 7 bases and J by 1 base, leaving 13 bases between them. Germline loops: CDR1 SQVTM, CDR2 ANQGSEA. The CDR3 contains 13 residues. CDR3 residues: CSAISLGNTEAFF. The CDR3 coding sequence is TGCAGCGCCATAAGTCTGGGGAACACTGAAGCTTTCTTT.